A single sample is the source of the 15 T cell receptor beta chains below, sequenced in a study of early stage breast cancer tumors. Measured with immunoSEQ multiplex PCR; TCRdb has only the in-frame clones, and not every one. The sample comprises about 9,600 clones, roughly 64% of which are singletons, and 10% to 15% rests with the top ten. The source material was breast tumor tissue. The receptors were sampled from a person in their sixties with breast cancer.

This clone was picked up a small number of times. The V call is TRBV7-8, the J call TRBJ1-1; D uncertain. Looked up from germline, CDR1 is SGHVS and CDR2 is FQNEAQ. The CDR3 spans 15 residues. The V and J ends lost 1 base and 2 bases respectively, with 11 bases between them. The CDR3 reads CASSLGYGVNTEAFF. CDR3 in DNA: TGTGCCAGCAGCTTAGGATATGGGGTCAACACTGAAGCTTTCTTT.

The V and J genes are TRBV5-5 and TRBJ1-5; D is unclear. The CDR3 has 15 amino acids. Germline V gene data show CDR1 as SGHKS and CDR2 as YYEKEE (reference sequence). V lost 1 base and J lost 1, with 9 bases in between. Written as DNA, the CDR3 is TGTGCCAGCAGCTTGTTATCTGGGAGCAATCAGCCCCAGCATTTT. Its protein product is CASSLLSGSNQPQHF.

J is TRBJ2-1 and V is TRBV23-1, with 8 bases lining up with TRBD1. TRBV23-1 is known as an ORF, though its function is uncertain. The CDR3 consists of 14 residues. Losses at the gene ends were 8 bases for V and 6 bases for J; bases not matched to a gene: 9. The DNA of the CDR3 is TGCGCCAGCCGCCACCACGGGACAGGCAATGAGCAGTTCTTC. It is translated as CASRHHGTGNEQFF.

This chain joins TRBV27 and TRBJ1-2; D perhaps matches TRBD1 (5 bases). The CDR3 is 14 residues long. Between the trimmed V and J ends, which lost 5 bases and 3 bases, there was a span of 13 bases. Germline-derived CDR1 and CDR2 are MNHEY and SMNVEV (reference sequence). CDR3 DNA sequence: TGTGCCAGCAGTCCCAGGGTGACGGACTATGGCTACACCTTC. Its translation: CASSPRVTDYGYTF.

The chain combines TRBV11-3 with TRBJ1-5; D not resolved. The length of the CDR3 is 18 residues. V shed 0 bases and J shed 7 bases, with 22 bases lying between them. Per the germline V gene, CDR1 is SGHNT and CDR2 is YENEEA. The DNA for the CDR3 is TGTGCCAGCAGCTTAGAGGACTGGGTTGAACCTCAGCCCCAGCCCCAGCATTTT. As protein: CASSLEDWVEPQPQPQHF.

The V gene is TRBV7-6, the J gene TRBJ1-1, with D possibly being TRBD1 (5 bases). V was pared by 7 bases and J by 6 bases, with 18 bases between. This CDR3 spans 14 amino acids. Germline assignment: CDR1 SGHVS and CDR2 FNYEAQ. CDR3 amino acids: CASTTGGGLAEAFF. The CDR3, as DNA: TGTGCCAGCACCACGGGGGGGGGTCTGGCTGAAGCTTTCTTT.

The chain uses TRBV5-1 and TRBJ2-3; no firm D call. The ends were cut back, 4 bases at V and 6 bases at J, with 9 bases in the middle. The CDR3 contains 12 residues. CDR1 is SGHRS, CDR2 YFSETQ, per germline. In nucleotides, the CDR3 is TGCGCCAGCAGCCTACCCTCCGATACGCAGTATTTT. Translated, it gives CASSLPSDTQYF. Based on the CDR3 plus reference TRBV5-1 and TRBJ2-3, the full variable domain is KAGVTQTPRYLIKTRGQQVTLSCSPISGHRSVSWYQQTPGQGLQFLFEYFSETQRNKGNFPGRFSGRQFSNSRSEMNVSTLELGDSALYLCASSLPSDTQYFGPGTRLTVL.

The chain has TRBV6-4 and TRBJ1-1, with a tentative D call TRBD1 (6 bases). Germline CDR1 is MRHNA and CDR2 is SNTAGT. This CDR3 is built from 13 residues. V dropped 5 bases and J dropped 5 bases, with 12 bases sitting between them. Here the CDR3 reads CASSHNRETEAFF. CDR3 nucleotide sequence: TGTGCCAGCAGTCATAACAGGGAAACTGAAGCTTTCTTT.

The chain carries TRBV2 and TRBJ2-5, with no clear D. This CDR3 is 13 amino acids long. Trimming stripped 4 bases from V and 0 bases from J, with 6 bases between. Germline CDR1 SNHLY, CDR2 FYNNEI. The DNA of the CDR3 is TGTGCCAGCAGTGGGTGGTACCAAGAGACCCAGTACTTC. It translates to CASSGWYQETQYF.

This clone was detected a few times. The genes are TRBV27 and TRBJ2-7; 9 nucleotides match TRBD1. V was pared by 3 bases and J by 4 bases, with 7 bases of the junction left unmatched. CDR1 is MNHEY and CDR2 is SMNVEV in the germline V gene (reference sequence). CDR3 length: 15 residues. The CDR3 DNA is TGTGCCAGCAGTTTCTCCCCGGGACAGGGTTACGAGCAGTACTTC. It codes for CASSFSPGQGYEQYF.

The chain uses TRBV27 and TRBJ1-5; 7 bases match TRBD1. Germline values: CDR1 MNHEY, CDR2 SMNVEV (reference sequence). The CDR3 length is 15 residues. The J segment lost 2 bases and the V segment lost 6 bases, leaving 7 bases of the junction unmatched. CDR3 loop: CASSLTGSGNQPQHF. CDR3 coding DNA: TGTGCCAGCAGCCTGACAGGGTCAGGCAATCAGCCCCAGCATTTT.

For this clone: This sample includes further DNA sequences coding for the same CDR3. This CDR3 reads CASRTGGSGANVLTF. CDR3 DNA: TGTGCCAGCAGGACAGGGGGCTCTGGGGCCAACGTCCTGACTTTC. This chain uses TRBV6-1 with TRBJ2-6, with 9 positions matching TRBD1. V lost 6 bases to trimming and J lost 0 bases; unmatched junction nucleotides: 0. The germline V gene encodes CDR1 MNHNS and CDR2 SASEGT. The CDR3 is 15 residues long.

The chain couples TRBV5-1 to TRBJ2-3, with D maybe TRBD2 (6 bases). Germline CDR1 is SGHRS and CDR2 is YFSETQ. The V gene lost 2 bases and the J gene lost 1 base, with 11 bases spanning the gap. The CDR3 sequence is 15 residues long. The CDR3 region has the DNA TGCGCCAGCAGCTTTAACCAGCGGGGCACAGATACGCAGTATTTT. Its translation is CASSFNQRGTDTQYF.

This clone showed up just a few times. This chain's CDR3 is CASSEVLANTEAFF. DNA for the CDR3: TGTGCCAGCAGTGAAGTACTAGCCAACACTGAAGCTTTCTTT. The chain recombines TRBV6-1 with TRBJ1-1; no definite D call. V lost 1 base, J lost 2 bases, and 8 bases lay in between. The germline V gene has CDR1 MNHNS and CDR2 SASEGT. The CDR3 contains 14 residues.

This rearrangement joins TRBV27 to TRBJ2-1; 12 bases match TRBD2. CDR1 is MNHEY, CDR2 SMNVEV, per germline (reference sequence). The CDR3 spans 16 residues. With 4 bases clipped from V and 6 bases from J, the junction kept 7 bases outside the gene matches. CDR3 in amino acids: CASSSPTSGRFNEQFF. CDR3 DNA sequence: TGTGCCAGCAGTTCCCCGACTAGCGGGAGATTCAATGAGCAGTTCTTC.